Described below is a single T cell receptor beta chain sequence and its context. What it binds is not known. The PCR ran on 60 Vbeta and 13 Jbeta primers. TCRdb keeps only in-frame clones here, not all; method: immunoSEQ multiplex PCR. This table has 150,000 to 200,000 clones, around 80% appearing once. This record comes from a study of cytomegalovirus exposure and HLA in healthy donors. Germline V gene data show CDR1 as SGHAT and CDR2 as FQNNGV. The CDR3 has 15 amino acids. The junction had 6 bases not matched to a gene; V was cut back by 7 bases and J by 0 bases. Study findings and constraints: Researchers reported from a later analysis that most CMV-associated TCR beta chains appeared HLA-restricted. It emerged from a later analysis that several of the most significant clusters appeared to be linked to common viral pathogens. Prior analysis indicated that the majority of TCR beta V segments exhibited productivity approximately 90% or approximately 30% of the time. At a 0.05 false discovery rate, a later analysis found approximately 17,000 TCR beta sequences to be associated with HLA alleles.

The source material was PBMCs. The gene calls are TRBV11-2 and TRBJ2-1; 7 nucleotides match TRBD2. The TCR sequence derives from a woman in her 30s in good health and CMV-seronegative. For the CDR3, the DNA is TGTGCCAGCACCCTTGGCGGGAGCTCCTACAATGAGCAGTTCTTC. Its translation is CASTLGGSSYNEQFF.